The 21 T cell receptor beta chains below were found in one sample sequenced in a study of beta chain features in type 1 diabetes (dated by TCRdb to the late 2010s). Receptors were amplified or captured by the immunoSEQ multiplex PCR assay. All of the isolated RNA was reverse transcribed with the High Capacity cDNA Reverse Transcription Kit, so expressed TCRB transcripts were sequenced. TCRdb retrieved this table from immuneACCESS and kept in-frame rearrangements only. Not all clones are present; in checked studies, unresolved V genes account for under half, and no reason is known for the remainder. The sample profile shows approximately 400,000 clones; roughly 16% of them were found once. About 0.018% of the sample comes from the top ten. Sequencing used naive CD4+ T cells from blood. The cell subset or site tag for this specimen amounts to: true naive CD4+ T cells. These receptors came from a woman aged 18-29 years in good health.

The V and J genes are TRBV19 and TRBJ1-5, with 7 positions matching TRBD1. The CDR3 is 14 amino acids. Losses at the gene ends were 4 bases for V and 4 bases for J; bases not matched to a gene: 4. CDR1 is LNHDA and CDR2 is SQIVND in the germline V gene (reference sequence). The CDR3 region is CASSKATGNQPQHF. The CDR3 DNA sequence: TGTGCCAGTAGTAAAGCGACAGGGAATCAGCCCCAGCATTTT.

This clone was seen only a few times. V is TRBV11-2 and J is TRBJ2-7; the D is unclear. V lost 4 bases to trimming and J lost 3 bases, with 4 bases between them. Germline V CDR1 and CDR2: SGHAT, FQNNGV. The length of the CDR3 is 11 residues. This chain's CDR3 is CASSSVYEQYF. The CDR3, as DNA: TGTGCCAGCAGCTCCGTCTACGAGCAGTACTTC.

This rearrangement joins TRBV29-1 to TRBJ1-2, with D uncertain. V was pared by 4 bases and J by 6 bases, with 9 bases between. The CDR3 sequence is 11 residues long. Germline V lookup: CDR1 SQVTM, CDR2 ANQGSEA. The CDR3 DNA sequence: TGCAGCGTTGGGCGGCAGAATGGCTACACCTTC. It encodes CSVGRQNGYTF.

This clone was observed a few times. This chain joins TRBV27 and TRBJ1-2; 7 nucleotides align to TRBD1. The CDR3 is made up of 15 amino acids. The V and J ends lost 5 bases and 4 bases, in that order; junction bases with no gene match: 10. The germline V gene has CDR1 MNHEY and CDR2 SMNVEV (reference sequence). The DNA for the CDR3 is TGTGCCAGCAGTCCCCGACAGGGCGGTGTCTATGGCTACACCTTC. Protein product: CASSPRQGGVYGYTF.

This clone has only a few counts. The chain employs TRBV2 and TRBJ1-5, with a tentative D call TRBD1 (6 bases). The length of the CDR3 is 13 residues. CDR1 is SNHLY and CDR2 is FYNNEI in the germline V gene. DNA for the CDR3: TGTTGTACCTCAGGGGATAGCAATCAGCCCCAGCATTTT. Translated: CCTSGDSNQPQHF.

This clone was counted between two and nine times. The CDR3 DNA sequence: TGTGCCAGCAGCTTGGACAGGAAAGAGACCCAGTACTTC. Encoded protein: CASSLDRKETQYF. The chain uses TRBV5-4 and TRBJ2-5; possibly TRBD1 for D (5 bases). The CDR3 has 13 amino acids. CDR1 and CDR2 from the germline V gene are SGHNT and YYREEE (reference sequence). V dropped 0 bases and J dropped 3 bases, with 6 bases sitting between them.

This clone was detected a few times. V gene TRBV30 combines with J gene TRBJ2-7; D not certain. This CDR3 region has 14 residues. V lost 0 bases and J lost 2, with 11 bases in between. Germline loops: CDR1 GTSNPN, CDR2 SVGIG (reference sequence). The CDR3 coding sequence is TGTGCCTGGAGTGTCGGCGGTAATGCCTACGAGCAGTACTTC. Encoded protein: CAWSVGGNAYEQYF.

This clone was picked up a small number of times. V and J are TRBV19 and TRBJ2-7; D may be TRBD1 (6 bases). Germline loops: CDR1 LNHDA, CDR2 SQIVND (reference sequence). V lost 4 bases, J lost 3 bases, and 10 bases lay in between. The CDR3 loop spans 13 amino acids. CDR3 residues: CASSSDRSYEQYF. CDR3 bases: TGTGCCAGTAGTAGCGACAGGAGCTACGAGCAGTACTTC.

This clone has only a few counts. The V gene is TRBV28, the J gene TRBJ2-5; D is perhaps TRBD1 (5 bases). The CDR3 extends over 13 amino acids. Germline CDR1 reads MDHEN; CDR2 reads SYDVKM. V lost 3 bases and J 5 bases, leaving 10 bases between the germline ends. The CDR3 bases are TGTGCCAGCAGTTTGTCCAGGGCCGAGACCCAGTACTTC. It encodes CASSLSRAETQYF.

This clone was detected only once. The chain uses TRBV9 and TRBJ2-7; 10 nucleotides line up with TRBD2. V dropped 3 bases and J dropped 4; count of bases not matched to a gene: 10. This CDR3 contains 16 residues. Germline V CDR1 and CDR2: SGDLS, YYNGEE. The CDR3 nucleotides read TGTGCCAGCAGCGCCGGTCCGGGAGCGGGAGGGTACGAGCAGTACTTC. Its protein product is CASSAGPGAGGYEQYF.

This clone appeared a few times. This sequence joins TRBV25-1 and TRBJ2-5; TRBD1 aligns across 12 bases. V lost 6 bases, J lost 7 bases, and 6 bases stayed unmatched. In germline, CDR1 is MGHDK, CDR2 SYGVNS. This CDR3 spans 14 amino acids. CDR3 protein: CASRGDRGLVTQYF. The CDR3 region has the DNA TGTGCCAGCAGAGGGGACAGGGGGCTTGTGACCCAGTACTTC.

In its sample, this clone was seen a few times. The chain combines TRBV7-6 with TRBJ2-1, with 8 nucleotides matching TRBD1. V shed 7 bases, J shed 4 bases, and the junction held 9 bases outside the gene matches. The CDR3 spans 15 residues. Germline V gives CDR1 SGHVS, CDR2 FNYEAQ. CDR3 nucleotide sequence: TGTGCCAGCACCCCAGGGACAGGACTTTACAATGAGCAGTTCTTC. Protein: CASTPGTGLYNEQFF.

This clone was seen more than once but under ten times. The chain uses TRBV7-2 and TRBJ2-3; 9 bases align to TRBD1. CDR1 and CDR2 (germline): SGHTA, FQGNSA. Trimming removed 4 bases from V and 6 bases from J; junction bases left unmatched: 2. The CDR3 loop spans 13 amino acids. The CDR3 region is CASSYGTGDTQYF. The CDR3 region has the DNA TGTGCCAGCAGCTACGGGACAGGGGATACGCAGTATTTT.

The chain carries TRBV19 and TRBJ2-7; D may be TRBD2 (5 bases). The germline V and J ends were trimmed by 3 bases and 0 bases, with 12 bases remaining between them. CDR1 is LNHDA and CDR2 is SQIVND in the germline V gene (reference sequence). The length of the CDR3 is 15 residues. CDR3 DNA: TGTGCCAGTAGTATTCAAGCGGCCAACTCCTACGAGCAGTACTTC. Protein: CASSIQAANSYEQYF.

CDR3 bases: TGCGCCAGCAGCCGCGGGACTAGCGGAGGGAGTAACACCGGGGAGCTGTTTTTT. The encoded protein is CASSRGTSGGSNTGELFF. V usage is TRBV4-3 and J usage is TRBJ2-2, with TRBD2 identical over 11 bases. The V and J ends lost 4 bases and 2 bases, in that order; junction bases with no gene match: 9. The CDR3 is 18 amino acids. Germline assignment: CDR1 LGHNA and CDR2 YSLEER.

This chain links TRBV5-4 with TRBJ1-1, with a weak D call TRBD1 (6 bases). Germline V gives CDR1 SGHNT, CDR2 YYREEE (reference sequence). The CDR3 spans 15 residues. V lost 2 bases to trimming and J lost 1 base, with 12 bases between them. The CDR3 coding sequence is TGTGCCAGCAGCTTACCATTGACAGGGAACACTGAAGCTTTCTTT. The encoded protein is CASSLPLTGNTEAFF.

To note about this clone: Additional DNA sequences in this sample encode the identical CDR3. The V call is TRBV9, the J call TRBJ2-3; 14 positions agree with TRBD2. This CDR3 comprises 16 residues. CDR1 and CDR2 from the germline V gene are SGDLS and YYNGEE. The V gene end was trimmed by 0 bases and the J gene end by 6 bases; junction bases not matched to a gene: 3. CDR3 coding DNA: TGTGCCAGCAGCGTAGGACTAGCGGGAGGGGACGATACGCAGTATTTT. This encodes CASSVGLAGGDDTQYF.

This clone has more than one count but fewer than ten. The sample holds other DNA sequences that translate to the same CDR3. The rearrangement links TRBV30 to TRBJ1-4; D might be TRBD1 (6 bases). V was pared by 4 bases and J by 4 bases, with 10 bases between. The CDR3 has 13 residues. CDR1 and CDR2 (germline): GTSNPN, SVGIG (reference sequence). The CDR3 protein is CAWTGADNEKLFF. For the CDR3, the DNA is TGTGCCTGGACAGGGGCGGATAATGAAAAACTGTTTTTT. The full variable domain, with the rest looked up from reference TRBV30 and TRBJ1-4, is SQTIHQWPATLVQPVGSPLSLECTVEGTSNPNLYWYRQAAGRGLQLLFYSVGIGQISSEVPQNLSASRPQDRQFILSSKKLLLSDSGFYLCAWTGADNEKLFFGSGTQLSVL.

Only one count was recorded for this clone. The chain joins TRBV28 to TRBJ1-1; D may be TRBD1 (6 bases). CDR3 size: 13 residues. Per the germline V gene, CDR1 is MDHEN and CDR2 is SYDVKM. Trimming stripped 11 bases from V and 3 bases from J, with 16 bases between. This chain's CDR3 is CASTGGRYTEAFF. CDR3 DNA: TGTGCCTCTACGGGGGGCCGCTACACTGAAGCTTTCTTT.

This clone has a handful of counts. The chain recombines TRBV29-1 with TRBJ2-1; D gene uncertain. CDR3 length: 14 amino acids. Germline V CDR1 and CDR2: SQVTM, ANQGSEA. Between the trimmed V and J ends, which lost 5 bases and 0 bases, there was a span of 11 bases. CDR3 DNA: TGCAGCGTTCGAGGTTTGTACTCCTACAATGAGCAGTTCTTC. It codes for CSVRGLYSYNEQFF.

This clone has more than one count but fewer than ten. The chain has TRBV18 and TRBJ2-5; D is possibly TRBD2 (7 bases). The CDR3 contains 13 residues. Trimming removed 10 bases at V and 5 bases at J, with 17 bases between. CDR1 and CDR2 from the germline V gene are KGHSH and LQKENI. The DNA for the CDR3 is TGTGCCACCGCCGCGGGGGCCAGGGAGACCCAGTACTTC. As protein: CATAAGARETQYF.